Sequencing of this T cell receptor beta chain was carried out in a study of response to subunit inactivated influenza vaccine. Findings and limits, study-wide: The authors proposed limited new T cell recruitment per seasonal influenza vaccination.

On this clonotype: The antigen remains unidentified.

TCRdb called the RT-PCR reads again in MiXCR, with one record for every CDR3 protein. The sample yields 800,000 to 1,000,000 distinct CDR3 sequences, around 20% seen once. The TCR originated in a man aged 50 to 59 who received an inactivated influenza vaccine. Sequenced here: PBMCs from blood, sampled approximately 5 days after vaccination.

This CDR3 is CSASRDIPWSETQYF. CDR3 nucleotides: TGCAGTGCTAGTCGGGACATCCCTTGGTCAGAGACCCAGTACTTC. V usage is TRBV20-1 and J usage is TRBJ2-5; maybe TRBD1 (6 bases). The CDR3 runs 15 residues. Looked up from germline, CDR1 is DFQATT and CDR2 is SNEGSKA (reference sequence). V dropped 3 bases and J dropped 4 bases, with 18 bases sitting between them.